The 24 T cell receptor beta chains reported below all come from one sample, sequenced in a study of OX40 agonist ivuxolimab in advanced cancers. The protocol was immunoSEQ multiplex PCR, while the TCRdb copy is restricted to in-frame clones and leaves out a portion. The sample has some 11,000 clones, around 78% seen once. This sample comprised CD4+ or CD8+ T cells sorted from blood, obtained in a trial of the OX40 agonist ivuxolimab. The receptors derive from an adult with an advanced solid tumor such as melanoma, head and neck, liver or kidney cancer.

This chain uses TRBV11-2 with TRBJ2-5; either TRBD1 or TRBD2 may fit D (6 bases each). Germline CDR1 is SGHAT and CDR2 is FQNNGV. Trimming removed 0 bases at V and 5 bases at J, with 22 bases between. The CDR3 sequence is 18 residues long. CDR3 nucleotide sequence: TGTGCCAGCAGCTTAGATGATCGCTCCGGGGGCCTGGGTGAGACCCAGTACTTC. Translated: CASSLDDRSGGLGETQYF.

This chain links TRBV6-1 with TRBJ2-1, with TRBD2 as a possible D gene (6 bases). The germline V gene has CDR1 MNHNS and CDR2 SASEGT. Deletions cut 2 bases from V and 7 bases from J, with 15 bases between. This CDR3 has 15 residues. CDR3 loop: CASSEPGRRRNEQFF. CDR3 DNA: TGTGCCAGCAGTGAACCGGGGAGGAGGAGAAATGAGCAGTTCTTC.

For the CDR3, the DNA is TGCGCCAGCAGCCTCCCCCGAGCGGGGGGGATCACAGATACGCAGTATTTT. Protein: CASSLPRAGGITDTQYF. The rearrangement links TRBV5-1 to TRBJ2-3; 10 positions agree with TRBD2. Germline-derived CDR1 and CDR2 are SGHRS and YFSETQ. The ends lost 4 bases at V and 2 bases at J; junction bases unmatched: 10. There are 17 residues in the CDR3.

The chain recombines TRBV9 with TRBJ1-1; possible D gene TRBD1, 6 bases. Germline V gene sequence: CDR1 SGDLS, CDR2 YYNGEE. The CDR3 covers 15 residues. V was shortened by 3 bases and J by 3 bases, with 15 bases between the two germline ends. CDR3: CASSGSGGPYTEAFF. The CDR3 coding sequence is TGTGCCAGCAGCGGTAGCGGGGGGCCCTACACTGAAGCTTTCTTT.

The chain is built from TRBV27 and TRBJ2-7, with D uncertain. Germline V gene sequence: CDR1 MNHEY, CDR2 SMNVEV (reference sequence). V lost 4 bases to trimming and J lost 4 bases, with 14 bases between them. This CDR3 has 14 residues. The CDR3 here is CASSSGLQSYEQYF. The CDR3 bases are TGTGCCAGCAGTTCAGGTCTCCAGTCGTACGAGCAGTACTTC.

The chain uses TRBV5-5 and TRBJ1-1; the D gene is possibly TRBD1 (5 bases). The CDR3 runs 15 residues. V was cut by 4 bases and J by 3 bases, with 16 bases left in between. CDR1 and CDR2 (germline): SGHKS, YYEKEE (reference sequence). The CDR3 DNA reads TGTGCCAGCAGCCGGGACGGGTTCGCGGACACTGAAGCTTTCTTT. Translated: CASSRDGFADTEAFF.

In this sample, this clone turned up once. This chain uses TRBV5-8 with TRBJ1-1; D is perhaps TRBD1 (6 bases). CDR3 length: 14 amino acids. V was shortened by 2 bases and J by 1 base, with 9 bases between the two germline ends. The germline CDR1 and CDR2 sequences are SGHTS and YDEGEE. The CDR3 sequence is CASSFKGGNTEAFF. CDR3 in DNA: TGTGCCAGCAGCTTTAAGGGGGGGAACACTGAAGCTTTCTTT.

The V and J genes are TRBV7-9 and TRBJ2-7; no firm D call. The CDR3 extends over 15 amino acids. V dropped 4 bases and J dropped 7 bases, with 20 bases sitting between them. Germline V gene data show CDR1 as SEHNR and CDR2 as FQNEAQ (reference sequence). As DNA, the CDR3 is TGTGCCAGCAGCTCCGATAAGGGCGTGGCGCGGGAGCAGTACTTC. Residues: CASSSDKGVAREQYF.

Only a few counts were recorded for this clone. V and J are TRBV7-9 and TRBJ2-1; no firm D call. Per the germline V gene, CDR1 is SEHNR and CDR2 is FQNEAQ (reference sequence). The CDR3 has 14 residues. The germline V and J ends were trimmed by 3 bases and 4 bases, with 10 bases remaining between them. CDR3 amino acids: CASSFMLQYNEQFF. CDR3 DNA sequence: TGTGCCAGCAGCTTTATGTTGCAGTACAATGAGCAGTTCTTC.

The V gene is TRBV9, the J gene TRBJ2-3; either TRBD1 or TRBD2 may fit D (5 bases each). This CDR3 is 13 amino acids long. Germline CDR1 reads SGDLS; CDR2 reads YYNGEE. V was cut by 4 bases and J by 3 bases, with 9 bases left in between. CDR3 bases: TGTGCCAGCAGCTCCTGGGGGACAGATACGCAGTATTTT. Protein: CASSSWGTDTQYF.

The chain joins TRBV7-9 to TRBJ2-2; D remains unclear. With 10 bases removed from V and 4 bases from J, the gap between germline ends came to 7 bases. The germline CDR1 and CDR2 sequences are SEHNR and FQNEAQ (reference sequence). The CDR3 spans 11 residues. The CDR3 region is CATQVTGELFF. In DNA, the CDR3 is TGTGCCACGCAGGTCACCGGGGAGCTGTTTTTT.

This chain uses TRBV7-9 with TRBJ2-3; D is perhaps TRBD1 (5 bases). This CDR3 comprises 19 residues. Germline V lookup: CDR1 SEHNR, CDR2 FQNEAQ (reference sequence). V lost 2 bases and J lost 2, with 23 bases in between. The CDR3 DNA is TGTGCCAGCAGCTTAACGGATGCAGGGCAGATTTTTTTCACAGATACGCAGTATTTT. This codes for CASSLTDAGQIFFTDTQYF.

The V gene is TRBV27, the J gene TRBJ2-6, with TRBD2 as a possible D gene (5 bases). V was trimmed by 3 bases and J by 2 bases, leaving 5 bases between them. Germline lookup yields CDR1 MNHEY and CDR2 SMNVEV (reference sequence). This CDR3 is built from 14 residues. The CDR3 loop reads CASSFSAGANVLTF. DNA for the CDR3: TGTGCCAGCAGTTTTAGCGCTGGGGCCAACGTCCTGACTTTC.

In this sample, this clone turned up a few times. The chain has TRBV6-4 and TRBJ2-1; 9 bases match TRBD2. V was clipped by 3 bases and J by 8 bases; unmatched bases: 11. The germline gives CDR1 MRHNA, CDR2 SNTAGT. The CDR3 loop spans 16 amino acids. The chain's CDR3 is CASSEIGGGEFDEQFF. The CDR3 DNA reads as TGTGCCAGCAGTGAAATTGGCGGGGGGGAATTCGATGAGCAGTTCTTC.

The rearrangement links TRBV7-9 to TRBJ2-5, with D perhaps matching TRBD1 (5 bases). The CDR3 is 16 amino acids. V was trimmed by 1 base and J by 1 base, leaving 13 bases between them. Germline V gene lookup returns CDR1 SEHNR and CDR2 FQNEAQ (reference sequence). Written as DNA, the CDR3 is TGTGCCAGCAGCTTAGTAGGGGAATTGGGCCAAGAGACCCAGTACTTC. Translation: CASSLVGELGQETQYF.

Regarding this clone: At one end the junction does not follow the germline gene, possibly because of a read error. The chain carries TRBV4-1 and TRBJ2-7; 14 bases fit TRBD2. The CDR3 is made up of 18 amino acids. Germline V gene sequence: CDR1 MGHRA, CDR2 YSYEKL. CDR3 in amino acids: CTSSQGTSGGLGPDEQYF. The CDR3 DNA is TGCACCAGCAGCCAGGGGACTAGCGGGGGATTGGGTCCCGACGAGCAGTACTTC.

V is TRBV6-6 and J is TRBJ2-1; maybe TRBD2 (7 bases). In germline, CDR1 is MNHNY, CDR2 SVGAGI (reference sequence). CDR3 length: 15 amino acids. Trimming cost V 5 bases and J 4 bases, with 15 bases left between them. The CDR3 loop is CASSPLGGEYNEQFF. CDR3 DNA: TGTGCCAGCAGTCCCCTAGGGGGGGAATACAATGAGCAGTTCTTC.

The V and J genes are TRBV5-4 and TRBJ2-6, with D unresolved. CDR3 length: 14 amino acids. The germline V gene has CDR1 SGHNT and CDR2 YYREEE (reference sequence). Trimming took 0 bases from V and 2 from J, leaving 3 bases between them. The chain's CDR3 is CASSLGAGANVLTF. The CDR3 bases are TGTGCCAGCAGCTTGGGGGCTGGGGCCAACGTCCTGACTTTC.

This chain connects TRBV5-6 to TRBJ2-7, with D maybe TRBD2 (5 bases). V shed 3 bases and J shed 6 bases, with 16 bases lying between them. The germline V gene encodes CDR1 SGHDT and CDR2 YYEEEE. The CDR3 has 14 residues. In nucleotides, the CDR3 is TGTGCCAGCAGCTACCGGGATCAACGGACCGAGCAGTACTTC. Amino acids: CASSYRDQRTEQYF.

The V call is TRBV21-1, the J call TRBJ1-6; the D call TRBD1 from the table was never checked on the DNA. TRBV21-1 counts as a pseudogene. The CDR3 is 19 amino acids. In DNA form, the CDR3 reads TGTGCCAGCAGCAAAGATGGCAAACACCCAGACAGGGAGGTAGCACCCCTCCACTTT. This gives the protein CASSKDGKHPDREVAPLHF.

The chain couples TRBV4-1 to TRBJ2-4; 12 bases are shared with TRBD1. The CDR3 spans 17 residues. J gave up 5 bases and V 4 bases, and 9 bases lay outside the gene matches. In germline, CDR1 is MGHRA, CDR2 YSYEKL. The CDR3 spells CASSPRDRGQKENIQYF. The CDR3 bases are TGCGCCAGCAGCCCCCGGGACAGGGGGCAGAAAGAAAACATTCAGTACTTC.

The chain employs TRBV27 and TRBJ2-2; D is unresolved. CDR3 length equals 12 residues. The V gene's germline CDR1 is MNHEY and CDR2 SMNVEV (reference sequence). With 8 bases removed from V and 6 bases from J, the gap between germline ends came to 10 bases. This chain's CDR3 is CASGPLSGELFF. The DNA of the CDR3 is TGTGCCAGCGGGCCCTTGTCCGGGGAGCTGTTTTTT.

In this sample, this clone turned up a few times. This rearrangement joins TRBV6-6 to TRBJ2-2; 13 bases line up with TRBD2. CDR1 and CDR2 from the germline V gene are MNHNY and SVGAGI (reference sequence). Germline trimming cut 5 bases from V and 5 bases from J; bases unmatched to any gene: 5. The CDR3 sequence is 16 residues long. The DNA for the CDR3 is TGTGCCAGCAGTCCTACTAGCGGGAGGGAAACCGGGGAGCTGTTTTTT. It specifies CASSPTSGRETGELFF.

J is TRBJ1-4 and V is TRBV7-6; TRBD1 might be the D (6 bases). V was trimmed by 5 bases and J by 0 bases, leaving 13 bases between them. CDR1 and CDR2 from the germline V gene are SGHVS and FNYEAQ. The CDR3 has 16 amino acids. CDR3 DNA: TGTGCCAGCAGCCCCGGACAGACTGCAACTAATGAAAAACTGTTTTTT. Translating gives CASSPGQTATNEKLFF. The whole variable domain, remainder taken from reference TRBV7-6 and TRBJ1-4, is GAGVSQSPRYKVTKRGQDVALRCDPISGHVSLYWYRQALGQGPEFLTYFNYEAQQDKSGLPNDRFSAERPEGSISTLTIQRTEQRDSAMYRCASSPGQTATNEKLFFGSGTQLSVL.